This T cell receptor (beta chain) was captured by sequencing in a study of blood T cell repertoires in COVID-19. Study details: Sample material is recorded as cDNA or gDNA derived from T cells, B-cell-depleted T cells, or PBMCs.

The length of the CDR3 is 15 residues. Germline V gives CDR1 ENHRY, CDR2 SYGVKD. J was trimmed by 2 bases and V by 5 bases; bases with no gene match: 8. In the study's own analysis: Reference gene primer amplification in the assay estimated nucleated cell counts. Clones were read by immunoSEQ multiplex PCR, and TCRdb kept only the in-frame ones, dropping some. Clonal size and the V and J genes are those of that table, whereas D and trimming came from the DNA. Of approximately 81,000 clones in the sample, around 89% were seen once. Sequencing input: peripheral blood. V and J are TRBV10-3 and TRBJ2-7, with TRBD1 matching over 8 bases. This sequence originates from a man aged 70 or older with active or convalescent COVID-19. DNA of the CDR3: TGTGCCATCAGTCTCCTTCAGGGGGCACCCTACGAGCAGTACTTC. Protein sequence: CAISLLQGAPYEQYF.